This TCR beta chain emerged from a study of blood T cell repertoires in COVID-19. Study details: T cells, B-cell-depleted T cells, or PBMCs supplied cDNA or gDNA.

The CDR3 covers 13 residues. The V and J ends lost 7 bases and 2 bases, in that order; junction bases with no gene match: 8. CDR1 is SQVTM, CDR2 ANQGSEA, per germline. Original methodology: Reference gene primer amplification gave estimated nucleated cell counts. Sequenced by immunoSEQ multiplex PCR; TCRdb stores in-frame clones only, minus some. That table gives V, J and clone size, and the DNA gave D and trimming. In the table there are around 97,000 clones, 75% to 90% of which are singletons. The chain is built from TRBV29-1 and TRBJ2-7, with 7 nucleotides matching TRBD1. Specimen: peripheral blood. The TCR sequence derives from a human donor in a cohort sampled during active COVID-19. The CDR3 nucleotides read TGCAGCGCCCTCCCAGGGGGAACCTACGAGCAGTACTTC. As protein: CSALPGGTYEQYF.